The sequence of this T cell receptor beta chain was determined in a study of T cells in women clearing cervical HPV infection. Study results and limitations: T-cell numbers per sample were unknown and may explain richness differences. CIN3+ cases had significantly higher TCR repertoire richness than controls, but evenness did not differ.

Regarding this clone: Its antigen is unidentified. The read comes to an end 3 residues before the CDR3 does, leaving the germline J gene to fill in the end. Other DNA sequences in the same sample also yield this CDR3.

Produced via immunoSEQ multiplex PCR; TCRdb's table is partial and in-frame only. The sample includes tens of thousands of clones. CDR1 and CDR2 (germline): SNHLY, FYNNEI. The V end was cut by 2 bases, the J end by 2 bases, with 6 bases between. This CDR3 spans 13 amino acids. The sample was blood buffy coat. The sequence was collected from a woman aged 18 to 69 with a cervical HPV16 infection that either progressed to CIN3+ or cleared (not recorded which). V usage is TRBV2 and J usage is TRBJ2-5, with D perhaps matching TRBD1 (5 bases). The sequenced part of the CDR3 DNA is TGTGCCAGCAGTGAACAGGGTCAAGAGACC. This encodes CASSEQGQET. The whole CDR3 protein is CASSEQGQETQYF.